This T cell receptor beta chain was sequenced during a study of post-analysis software for immune sequencing data. Study-level findings and limits: Roughly 5 TRBV segments, TRBV5-6, TRBV5-1 and TRBV20-1 among them, were found more frequent in patients than controls. Versus controls, multiple sclerosis patients showed significantly lower diversity (normalized Chao1).

The authors incorporated unique molecular identifiers into the TCR beta cDNA libraries. TCRdb called the PCR reads again in MiXCR, with one record for every CDR3 protein. The sample contains roughly 540,000 distinct CDR3 sequences, approximately 31% of which appear only once. This clonotype was observed a few times. Its target is not known. The V gene's germline CDR1 is DFQATT and CDR2 SNEGSKA (reference sequence). The CDR3 is 18 amino acids. The germline V and J ends were trimmed by 3 bases and 4 bases, with 27 bases remaining between them. This sequence was found in a girl aged 2-17 years with multiple sclerosis. The chain uses TRBV20-1 and TRBJ2-5; maybe TRBD1 (5 bases). Sequencing input: blood. CDR3 sequence (DNA): TGCAGTGCTAGGCGAGGTATAGACAGCCCCGGAAAGCGAGAGACCCAGTACTTC. This encodes CSARRGIDSPGKRETQYF.